The 21 T cell receptor beta chains reported below all come from one sample, sequenced in a study of technical replicates of blood from a few donors. The table came from immunoSEQ multiplex PCR; TCRdb's copy has only in-frame clones and leaves some out. The repertoire has roughly 68,000 clones, about 97% of them found once; the top ten carry around 0.3%. The specimen sequenced was T cells isolated from PBMCs. The receptor source for this set is a human donor in good health.

The chain employs TRBV25-1 and TRBJ1-1, with 8 bases that match TRBD1. The CDR3 runs 15 residues. CDR1 is MGHDK, CDR2 SYGVNS, per germline. The V and J ends lost 4 bases and 2 bases, in that order; junction bases with no gene match: 6. CDR3 sequence: CASSATGQGNTEAFF. The CDR3 bases are TGTGCCAGCAGTGCGACAGGACAGGGTAACACTGAAGCTTTCTTT.

In nucleotides, the CDR3 is TGTGCCAGCAGTGAATCAGGCTCTGGGGCCAACGTCCTGACTTTC. As protein: CASSESGSGANVLTF. This rearrangement joins TRBV2 to TRBJ2-6; no clear D. Trimming took off 2 bases at V and 0 bases at J, with 5 bases between the two ends. The CDR3 totals 15 residues. CDR1 and CDR2 from the germline V gene are SNHLY and FYNNEI.

The genes are TRBV7-2 and TRBJ1-1; D unresolved. Trimming stripped 3 bases from V and 5 bases from J, with 7 bases between. Germline-derived CDR1 and CDR2 are SGHTA and FQGNSA. This CDR3 comprises 12 residues. The CDR3 DNA follows: TGTGCCAGCAGCTTCACAGAGACTGAAGCTTTCTTT. Protein product: CASSFTETEAFF.

The rearrangement joins TRBV10-3 to TRBJ1-1; D is undetermined. CDR3 length: 14 residues. V lost 6 bases and J 5 bases, leaving 16 bases between the germline ends. Germline values: CDR1 ENHRY, CDR2 SYGVKD. CDR3: CAISERESLTEAFF. The CDR3 DNA reads TGTGCCATCAGCGAAAGGGAGTCCCTAACTGAAGCTTTCTTT.

The chain couples TRBV6-5 to TRBJ1-2, with 7 bases matching TRBD1. Per germline, CDR1 MNHEY and CDR2 SVGAGI. Trimming at V came to 4 bases and at J to 8 bases, leaving 10 bases not matched to a gene. CDR3 length: 14 amino acids. Written as DNA, the CDR3 is TGTGCCAGCAGTTTGGCCAGGGGGTCTTACGGCTACACCTTC. This sequence encodes CASSLARGSYGYTF.

The chain employs TRBV10-1 and TRBJ2-1, with 9 positions matching TRBD2. The CDR3 loop spans 14 amino acids. V shed 5 bases and J 6 bases; nucleotides not matched to a gene: 5. In germline, CDR1 is WNHNN, CDR2 SYGVQD (reference sequence). This CDR3 is CASSSGLARNEQFF. CDR3 DNA sequence: TGCGCCAGCAGTAGCGGACTAGCGCGCAATGAGCAGTTCTTC.

V gene TRBV2 combines with J gene TRBJ2-5; 11 bases line up with TRBD2. Germline CDR1 reads SNHLY; CDR2 reads FYNNEI. The CDR3 is 16 amino acids. V lost 3 bases and J lost 0; bases outside the gene matches: 3. As DNA, the CDR3 is TGTGCCAGCAGTGACCCGGGACTAGCGGACCAAGAGACCCAGTACTTC. It yields the protein CASSDPGLADQETQYF. The variable domain in full, with the rest retrieved from reference TRBV2 and TRBJ2-5, is EPEVTQTPSHQVTQMGQEVILRCVPISNHLYFYWYRQILGQKVEFLVSFYNNEISEKSEIFDDQFSVERPDGSNFTLKIRSTKLEDSAMYFCASSDPGLADQETQYFGPGTRLLVL.

The chain joins TRBV6-1 to TRBJ1-1, with D hard to call. V lost 7 bases to trimming and J lost 7 bases, with 7 bases between them. Looked up from germline, CDR1 is MNHNS and CDR2 is SASEGT. This CDR3 contains 10 residues. The CDR3 DNA reads as TGTGCCAGCATAGCGCTTGAAGCTTTCTTT. It translates to CASIALEAFF.

J is TRBJ1-1 and V is TRBV29-1, with D uncertain. CDR3 size: 10 residues. Germline V gene lookup returns CDR1 SQVTM and CDR2 ANQGSEA. Deletions cut 1 base from V and 14 bases from J, with 11 bases between. The CDR3, as DNA: TGCAGCGTTGAAGTAAGTGAGGAATTCTTT. This codes for CSVEVSEEFF.

The V gene is TRBV2, the J gene TRBJ1-2; possible D gene TRBD1, 6 bases. The V gene's germline CDR1 is SNHLY and CDR2 FYNNEI. Between the trimmed V and J ends, which lost 3 bases and 2 bases, there was a span of 13 bases. The CDR3 is made up of 15 amino acids. CDR3 loop: CASSDMGGPNYGYTF. The CDR3 coding sequence is TGTGCCAGCAGTGACATGGGGGGGCCAAACTATGGCTACACCTTC. Combining the CDR3 with reference TRBV2 and TRBJ1-2 gives the whole variable domain EPEVTQTPSHQVTQMGQEVILRCVPISNHLYFYWYRQILGQKVEFLVSFYNNEISEKSEIFDDQFSVERPDGSNFTLKIRSTKLEDSAMYFCASSDMGGPNYGYTFGSGTRLTVV.

The chain joins TRBV5-1 to TRBJ2-7; maybe TRBD1 (5 bases). V lost 0 bases, J lost 2 bases, and 9 bases lay in between. The CDR3 is 14 residues long. The germline V gene has CDR1 SGHRS and CDR2 YFSETQ. CDR3 protein: CASSLDRRPYEQYF. The CDR3 nucleotides read TGCGCCAGCAGCTTGGACAGGAGACCCTACGAGCAGTACTTC.

The V and J genes are TRBV29-1 and TRBJ1-2; D gene ambiguous. Germline lookup yields CDR1 SQVTM and CDR2 ANQGSEA. CDR3 size: 11 residues. The DNA for the CDR3 is TGCACCACCAATAGTAACTATGGCTACACCTTC. Amino acids: CTTNSNYGYTF.

The rearrangement links TRBV4-1 to TRBJ2-1; 7 bases are shared with TRBD1. V dropped 3 bases and J dropped 7; count of bases not matched to a gene: 6. The length of the CDR3 is 14 residues. Germline CDR1 is MGHRA and CDR2 is YSYEKL. CDR3 protein: CASSHGTVENEQFF. CDR3 coding DNA: TGCGCCAGCAGCCACGGGACAGTGGAAAATGAGCAGTTCTTC.

The rearrangement joins TRBV6-6 to TRBJ2-6; possible D gene TRBD2, 6 bases. Trimming shortened V by 10 bases and J by 0 bases, and 13 bases separated the two germline ends. CDR1 is MNHNY and CDR2 is SVGAGI in the germline V gene (reference sequence). This CDR3 spans 15 amino acids. The CDR3 coding sequence is TGTGCCACCTTGCCCGGGGGCTCTGGGGCCAACGTCCTGACTTTC. Amino acid sequence: CATLPGGSGANVLTF.

The chain uses TRBV11-3 and TRBJ2-5, with TRBD1 identical over 7 bases. V was pared by 10 bases and J by 4 bases, with 12 bases of the junction left unmatched. This CDR3 spans 14 amino acids. CDR1 SGHNT and CDR2 YENEEA come from the germline V gene. This chain's CDR3 is CATQPDRARETQYF. CDR3 in DNA: TGTGCCACCCAGCCAGACAGGGCCCGAGAGACCCAGTACTTC.

J is TRBJ2-7 and V is TRBV5-4; TRBD2 matches at 8 bases. CDR3 length: 14 amino acids. The J segment lost 5 bases and the V segment lost 7 bases, leaving 11 bases of the junction unmatched. Looked up from germline, CDR1 is SGHNT and CDR2 is YYREEE (reference sequence). CDR3 residues: CASGLGGRPNEQYF. The CDR3 bases are TGTGCCAGCGGCCTCGGCGGGAGGCCCAACGAGCAGTACTTC.

This chain connects TRBV28 to TRBJ2-6; D is unresolved. The CDR3 is 18 amino acids. Germline values: CDR1 MDHEN, CDR2 SYDVKM. Trimming removed 2 bases from V and 0 bases from J, with 14 bases in between. The CDR3 region has the DNA TGTGCCAGCAGTTTAAGAGTTCAGGTCTACTCTGGGGCCAACGTCCTGACTTTC. It codes for CASSLRVQVYSGANVLTF.

This clone was recorded only once. The CDR3 DNA is TGTGCCAGCCATGCAACTAATGAAAAACTGTTTTTT. This translates into CASHATNEKLFF. V is TRBV25-1 and J is TRBJ1-4, with D hard to call. V lost 8 bases, J lost 0 bases, and 4 bases lay in between. Germline V gene lookup returns CDR1 MGHDK and CDR2 SYGVNS. The CDR3 loop spans 12 amino acids. The whole variable domain, filled in from reference TRBV25-1 and TRBJ1-4, reads EADIYQTPRYLVIGTGKKITLECSQTMGHDKMYWYQQDPGMELHLIHYSYGVNSTEKGDLSSESTVSRIRTEHFPLTLESARPSHTSQYLCASHATNEKLFFGSGTQLSVL.

The J gene is TRBJ2-7, the V gene TRBV9; TRBD2 agrees at 7 bases. Germline values: CDR1 SGDLS, CDR2 YYNGEE. V shed 4 bases and J 5 bases; nucleotides not matched to a gene: 12. This CDR3 comprises 15 residues. The CDR3 nucleotides read TGTGCCAGCAGCTCGGGCGGGGGAGGAATAGACGAGCAGTACTTC. Its protein product is CASSSGGGGIDEQYF.

The chain employs TRBV30 and TRBJ1-1; the D is unclear. The germline V gene encodes CDR1 GTSNPN and CDR2 SVGIG (reference sequence). V lost 0 bases and J 6 bases, leaving 23 bases between the germline ends. This CDR3 contains 17 residues. The CDR3 DNA sequence: TGTGCCTGGAGTGTAGTAGTTGGCAGCACGAGAGGGCCTGAAGCTTTCTTT. This encodes CAWSVVVGSTRGPEAFF.

This chain joins TRBV7-9 and TRBJ2-3; the D gene is possibly TRBD2 (6 bases). CDR3 length: 16 residues. The germline CDR1 and CDR2 sequences are SEHNR and FQNEAQ (reference sequence). V was cut by 7 bases and J by 6 bases, with 23 bases left in between. CDR3 sequence reads: CASTPGRVISTDTQYF. The CDR3 DNA sequence: TGTGCCAGCACCCCCGGGAGAGTCATTTCCACCGATACGCAGTATTTT.